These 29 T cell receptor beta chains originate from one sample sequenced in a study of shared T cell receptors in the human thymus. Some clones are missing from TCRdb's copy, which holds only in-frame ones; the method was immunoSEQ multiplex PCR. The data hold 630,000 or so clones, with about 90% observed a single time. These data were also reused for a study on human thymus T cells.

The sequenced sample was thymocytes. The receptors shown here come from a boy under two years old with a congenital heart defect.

As DNA, the CDR3 is TGTGCCAGCAGCATAACTAGCGGGAGTAAAGGAGACACAGATACGCAGTATTTT. This sequence encodes CASSITSGSKGDTDTQYF. The V and J genes are TRBV25-1 and TRBJ2-3, with 11 bases identical to TRBD2. The CDR3 sequence is 18 residues long. V shed 6 bases and J 2 bases; nucleotides not matched to a gene: 13. The germline gives CDR1 MGHDK, CDR2 SYGVNS. Full variable domain (rest looked up from reference TRBV25-1 and TRBJ2-3): EADIYQTPRYLVIGTGKKITLECSQTMGHDKMYWYQQDPGMELHLIHYSYGVNSTEKGDLSSESTVSRIRTEHFPLTLESARPSHTSQYLCASSITSGSKGDTDTQYFGPGTRLTVL.

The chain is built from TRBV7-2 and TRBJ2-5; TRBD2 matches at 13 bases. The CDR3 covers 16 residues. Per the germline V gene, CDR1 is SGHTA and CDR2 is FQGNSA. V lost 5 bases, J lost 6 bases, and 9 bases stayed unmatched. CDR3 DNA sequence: TGTGCCAGCAGCCCCAGGACTAGCGGGAGACGGCAGACCCAGTACTTC. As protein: CASSPRTSGRRQTQYF.

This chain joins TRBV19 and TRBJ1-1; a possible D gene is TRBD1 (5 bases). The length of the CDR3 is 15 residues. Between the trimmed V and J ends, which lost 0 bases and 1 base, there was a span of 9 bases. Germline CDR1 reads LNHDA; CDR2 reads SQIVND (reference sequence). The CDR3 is CASSIDLDRNTEAFF. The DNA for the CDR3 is TGTGCCAGTAGTATAGATCTCGACAGGAACACTGAAGCTTTCTTT. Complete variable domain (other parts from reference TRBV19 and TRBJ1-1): DGGITQSPKYLFRKEGQNVTLSCEQNLNHDAMYWYRQDPGQGLRLIYYSQIVNDFQKGDIAEGYSVSREKKESFPLTVTSAQKNPTAFYLCASSIDLDRNTEAFFGQGTRLTVV.

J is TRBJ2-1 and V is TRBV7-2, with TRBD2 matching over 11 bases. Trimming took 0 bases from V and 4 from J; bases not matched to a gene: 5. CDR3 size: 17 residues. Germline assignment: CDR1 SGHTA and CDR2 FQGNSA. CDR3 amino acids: CASSLALSGRVYNEQFF. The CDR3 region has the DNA TGTGCCAGCAGCTTAGCGCTTAGCGGGAGGGTTTACAATGAGCAGTTCTTC. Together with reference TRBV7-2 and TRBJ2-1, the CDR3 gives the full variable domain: GAGVSQSPSNKVTEKGKDVELRCDPISGHTALYWYRQSLGQGLEFLIYFQGNSAPDKSGLPSDRFSAERTGGSVSTLTIQRTQQEDSAVYLCASSLALSGRVYNEQFFGPGTRLTVL.

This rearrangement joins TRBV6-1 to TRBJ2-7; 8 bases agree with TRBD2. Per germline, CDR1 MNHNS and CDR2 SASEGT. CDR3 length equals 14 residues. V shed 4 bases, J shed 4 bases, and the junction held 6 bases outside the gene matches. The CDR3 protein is CASSGGSGDYEQYF. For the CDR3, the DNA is TGTGCCAGCAGTGGGGGTAGCGGGGATTACGAGCAGTACTTC.

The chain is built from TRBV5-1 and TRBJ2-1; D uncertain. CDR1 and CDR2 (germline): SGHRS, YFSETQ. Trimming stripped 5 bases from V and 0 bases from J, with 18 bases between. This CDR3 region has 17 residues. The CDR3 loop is CASSHSLVRVSYNEQFF. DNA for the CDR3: TGCGCCAGCAGTCACTCTTTAGTACGGGTCTCCTACAATGAGCAGTTCTTC.

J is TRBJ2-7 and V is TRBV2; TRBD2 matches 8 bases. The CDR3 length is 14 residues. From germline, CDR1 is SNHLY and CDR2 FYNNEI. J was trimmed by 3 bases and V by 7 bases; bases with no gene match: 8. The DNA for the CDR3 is TGTGCCAGCATTCGAGAGCGGGAGCTCTACGAGCAGTACTTC. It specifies CASIRERELYEQYF.

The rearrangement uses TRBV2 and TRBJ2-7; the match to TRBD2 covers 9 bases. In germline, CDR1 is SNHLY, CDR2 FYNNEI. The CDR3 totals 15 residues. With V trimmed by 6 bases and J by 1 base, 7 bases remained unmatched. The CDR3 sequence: CASRHGLAPSYEQYF. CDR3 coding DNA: TGTGCCAGCAGACACGGACTAGCGCCTTCCTACGAGCAGTACTTC.

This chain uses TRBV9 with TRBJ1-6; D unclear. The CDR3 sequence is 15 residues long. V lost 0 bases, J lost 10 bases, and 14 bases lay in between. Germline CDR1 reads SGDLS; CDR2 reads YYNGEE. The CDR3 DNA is TGTGCCAGCAGCGTAGAGGGTGTTGGGAGGTCACCCCTCCACTTT. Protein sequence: CASSVEGVGRSPLHF. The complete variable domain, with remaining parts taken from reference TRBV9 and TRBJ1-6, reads DSGVTQTPKHLITATGQRVTLRCSPRSGDLSVYWYQQSLDQGLQFLIQYYNGEERAKGNILERFSAQQFPDLHSELNLSSLELGDSALYFCASSVEGVGRSPLHFGNGTRLTVT.

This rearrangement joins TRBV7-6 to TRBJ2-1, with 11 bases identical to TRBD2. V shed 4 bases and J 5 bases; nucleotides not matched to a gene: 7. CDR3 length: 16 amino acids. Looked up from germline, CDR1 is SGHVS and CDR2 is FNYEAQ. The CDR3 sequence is CASSSFSGRGHNEQFF. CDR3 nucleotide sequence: TGTGCCAGCAGCTCTTTTAGCGGGAGGGGACACAATGAGCAGTTCTTC.

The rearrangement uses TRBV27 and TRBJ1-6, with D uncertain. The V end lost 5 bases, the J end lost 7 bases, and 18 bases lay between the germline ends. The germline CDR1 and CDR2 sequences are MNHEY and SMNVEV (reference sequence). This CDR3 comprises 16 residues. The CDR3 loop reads CASSPRVQTKNSPLHF. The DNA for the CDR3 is TGTGCCAGCAGTCCCCGAGTTCAGACTAAGAATTCACCCCTCCACTTT.

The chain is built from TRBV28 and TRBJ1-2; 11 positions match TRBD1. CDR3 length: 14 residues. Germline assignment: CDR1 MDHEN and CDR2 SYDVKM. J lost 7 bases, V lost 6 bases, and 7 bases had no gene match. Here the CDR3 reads CASSRRDRGIGYTF. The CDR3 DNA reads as TGTGCCAGCAGCCGACGGGACAGGGGGATTGGCTACACCTTC.

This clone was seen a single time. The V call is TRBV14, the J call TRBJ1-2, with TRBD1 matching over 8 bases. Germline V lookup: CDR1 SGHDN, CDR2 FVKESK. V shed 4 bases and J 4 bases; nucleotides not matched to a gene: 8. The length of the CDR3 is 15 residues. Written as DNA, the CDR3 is TGTGCCAGCAGCCGAGGGGGACAGGTTCTCTATGGCTACACCTTC. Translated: CASSRGGQVLYGYTF. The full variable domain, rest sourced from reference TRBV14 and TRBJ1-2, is EAGVTQFPSHSVIEKGQTVTLRCDPISGHDNLYWYRRVMGKEIKFLLHFVKESKQDESGMPNNRFLAERTGGTYSTLKVQPAELEDSGVYFCASSRGGQVLYGYTFGSGTRLTVV.

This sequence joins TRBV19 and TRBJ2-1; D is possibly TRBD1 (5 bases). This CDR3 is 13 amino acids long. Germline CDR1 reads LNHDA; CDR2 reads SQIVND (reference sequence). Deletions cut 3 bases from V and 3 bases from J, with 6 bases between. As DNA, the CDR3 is TGTGCCAGTAGTATCAGGGACTACAATGAGCAGTTCTTC. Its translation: CASSIRDYNEQFF.

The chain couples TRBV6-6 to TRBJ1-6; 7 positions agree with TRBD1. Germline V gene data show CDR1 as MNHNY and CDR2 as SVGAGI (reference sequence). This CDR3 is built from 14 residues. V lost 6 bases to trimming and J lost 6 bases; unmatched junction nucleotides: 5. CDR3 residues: CASSLDRINSPLHF. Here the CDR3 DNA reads TGTGCCAGCAGCCTGGACAGGATTAATTCACCCCTCCACTTT.

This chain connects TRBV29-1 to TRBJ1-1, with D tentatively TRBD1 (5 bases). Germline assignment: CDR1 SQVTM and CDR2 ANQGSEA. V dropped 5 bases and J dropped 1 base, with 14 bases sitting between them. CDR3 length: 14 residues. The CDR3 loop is CSVHLGLQNTEAFF. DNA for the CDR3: TGCAGCGTTCACCTGGGGCTACAGAACACTGAAGCTTTCTTT. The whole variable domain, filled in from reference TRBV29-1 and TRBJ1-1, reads SAVISQKPSRDICQRGTSLTIQCQVDSQVTMMFWYRQQPGQSLTLIATANQGSEATYESGFVIDKFPISRPNLTFSTLTVSNMSPEDSSIYLCSVHLGLQNTEAFFGQGTRLTVV.

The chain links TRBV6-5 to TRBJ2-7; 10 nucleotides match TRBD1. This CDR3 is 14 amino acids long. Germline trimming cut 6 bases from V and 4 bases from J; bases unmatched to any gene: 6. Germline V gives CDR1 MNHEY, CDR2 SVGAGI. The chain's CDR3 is CASRRTGGPYEQYF. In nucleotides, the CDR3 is TGTGCCAGCAGGCGGACAGGGGGACCGTACGAGCAGTACTTC.

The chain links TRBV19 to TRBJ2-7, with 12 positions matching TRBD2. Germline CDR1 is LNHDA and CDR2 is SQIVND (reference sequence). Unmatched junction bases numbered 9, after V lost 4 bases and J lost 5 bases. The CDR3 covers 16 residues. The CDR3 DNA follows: TGTGCCAGTAGTACTCGGACTAGCGGGAAAGATAACGAGCAGTACTTC. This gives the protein CASSTRTSGKDNEQYF. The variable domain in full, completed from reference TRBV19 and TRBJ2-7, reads DGGITQSPKYLFRKEGQNVTLSCEQNLNHDAMYWYRQDPGQGLRLIYYSQIVNDFQKGDIAEGYSVSREKKESFPLTVTSAQKNPTAFYLCASSTRTSGKDNEQYFGPGTRLTVT.

This chain's CDR3 is CASSPLDRGRISVYTF. The CDR3 nucleotides read TGTGCCAGCTCACCCCTCGACAGGGGGCGCATATCTGTCTACACCTTC. This chain uses TRBV18 with TRBJ1-2; TRBD1 matches at 10 bases. The trim removed 3 bases at V and 10 bases at J, leaving 14 bases unmatched. The CDR3 loop spans 16 amino acids. Germline V gene sequence: CDR1 KGHSH, CDR2 LQKENI.

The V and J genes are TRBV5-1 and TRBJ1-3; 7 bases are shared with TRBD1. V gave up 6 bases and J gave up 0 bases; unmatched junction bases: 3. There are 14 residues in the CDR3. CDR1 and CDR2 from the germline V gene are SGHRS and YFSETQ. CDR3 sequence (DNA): TGCGCCAGCAAACAGGGGAGCTCTGGAAACACCATATATTTT. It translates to CASKQGSSGNTIYF.

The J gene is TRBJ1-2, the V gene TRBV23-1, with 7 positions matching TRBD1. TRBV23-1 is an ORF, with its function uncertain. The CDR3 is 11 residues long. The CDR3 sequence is CPHEGAHGYTF. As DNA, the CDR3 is TGCCCCCACGAGGGGGCTCACGGCTACACCTTC.

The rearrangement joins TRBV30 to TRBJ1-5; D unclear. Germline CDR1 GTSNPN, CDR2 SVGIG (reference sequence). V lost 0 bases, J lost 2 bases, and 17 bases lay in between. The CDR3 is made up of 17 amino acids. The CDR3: CAWSVRVPDSGNQPQHF. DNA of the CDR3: TGTGCCTGGAGTGTACGGGTCCCGGATAGTGGCAATCAGCCCCAGCATTTT.

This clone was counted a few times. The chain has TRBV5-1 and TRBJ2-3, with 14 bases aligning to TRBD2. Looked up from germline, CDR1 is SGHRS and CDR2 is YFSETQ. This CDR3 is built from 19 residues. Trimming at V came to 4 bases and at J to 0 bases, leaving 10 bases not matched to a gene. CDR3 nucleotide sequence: TGCGCCAGCAGCGCAGGACTAGCGGGGGGACGACGTAGCACAGATACGCAGTATTTT. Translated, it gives CASSAGLAGGRRSTDTQYF.

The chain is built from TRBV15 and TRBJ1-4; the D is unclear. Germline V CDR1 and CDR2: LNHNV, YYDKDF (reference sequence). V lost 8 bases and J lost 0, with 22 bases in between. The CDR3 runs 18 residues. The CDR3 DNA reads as TGTGCCACCGGGCCCGGGGTAACCCAGTGGGCAACTAATGAAAAACTGTTTTTT. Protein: CATGPGVTQWATNEKLFF.

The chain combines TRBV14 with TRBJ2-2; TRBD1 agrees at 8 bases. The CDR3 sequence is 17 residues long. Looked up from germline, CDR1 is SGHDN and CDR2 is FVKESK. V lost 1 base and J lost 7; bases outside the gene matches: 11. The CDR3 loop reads CASSQGSRDRPIGELFF. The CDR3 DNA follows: TGTGCCAGCAGCCAAGGGAGTCGGGACAGGCCGATCGGGGAGCTGTTTTTT.

The CDR3 nucleotides are TGTGCCAGCAGCGTATGGGGAGCTAACTATGGCTACACCTTC. Encoded protein: CASSVWGANYGYTF. V gene TRBV9 combines with J gene TRBJ1-2; D is unresolved. The ends were cut back, 1 base at V and 0 bases at J, with 7 bases in the middle. Germline assignment: CDR1 SGDLS and CDR2 YYNGEE. The CDR3 is 14 residues long. Full variable domain (rest looked up from reference TRBV9 and TRBJ1-2): DSGVTQTPKHLITATGQRVTLRCSPRSGDLSVYWYQQSLDQGLQFLIQYYNGEERAKGNILERFSAQQFPDLHSELNLSSLELGDSALYFCASSVWGANYGYTFGSGTRLTVV.

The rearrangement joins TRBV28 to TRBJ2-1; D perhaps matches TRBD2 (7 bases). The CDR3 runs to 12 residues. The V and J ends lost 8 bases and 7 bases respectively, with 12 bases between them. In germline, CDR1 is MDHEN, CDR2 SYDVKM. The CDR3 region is CASREGGNEQFF. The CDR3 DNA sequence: TGTGCCAGCCGAGAGGGGGGGAATGAGCAGTTCTTC.

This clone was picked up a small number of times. Written as DNA, the CDR3 is TGTGCCATCAGTGAGGGGGGGTTAGCGGGAGCCGGTACAGATACGCAGTATTTT. The encoded protein is CAISEGGLAGAGTDTQYF. The chain employs TRBV10-3 and TRBJ2-3; 9 nucleotides match TRBD2. Germline CDR1 is ENHRY and CDR2 is SYGVKD. Unmatched junction bases numbered 12, after V lost 2 bases and J lost 3 bases. The CDR3 extends over 18 amino acids.

CDR3 sequence (DNA): TGTGCCATCACTGACAGGGCAAAGCAGCCCCAGCATTTT. Protein sequence: CAITDRAKQPQHF. This rearrangement joins TRBV27 to TRBJ1-5; TRBD1 matches at 7 bases. Germline V lookup: CDR1 MNHEY, CDR2 SMNVEV (reference sequence). J lost 7 bases, V lost 10 bases, and 10 bases had no gene match. The CDR3 is 13 residues long.